What follows are 13 T cell receptor beta chains derived from one specimen sequenced in a study of post-analysis software for immune sequencing data. Each TCR beta cDNA library carried unique molecular identifiers. From the PCR reads, TCRdb called clonotypes with MiXCR, one entry per CDR3 protein. The profile shows about 400,000 distinct CDR3 sequences, roughly 36% of them singletons. Notes on the study in general: A few TRBV segments appeared more often in patients than in controls, and TRBV5-6, TRBV5-1 and TRBV20-1 were among these.

No cognate antigen is known for these TCRs. The sequenced sample consisted of blood. These TCRs come from a girl aged 5 to 17 with multiple sclerosis.

The chain couples TRBV27 to TRBJ2-7; the D gene could be TRBD1 or TRBD2 (5 bases each). V shed 5 bases and J shed 2 bases, with 13 bases lying between them. The length of the CDR3 is 14 residues. Per germline, CDR1 MNHEY and CDR2 SMNVEV (reference sequence). The CDR3 bases are TGTGCCAGCAGTCCCGAGGGGACGACCTACGAGCAGTACTTC. Its translation: CASSPEGTTYEQYF.

The chain joins TRBV6-5 to TRBJ2-3; D might be TRBD2 (5 bases). This CDR3 has 15 amino acids. The V and J ends lost 6 bases and 2 bases respectively, with 15 bases between them. Per germline, CDR1 MNHEY and CDR2 SVGAGI. The CDR3 is CASSHTTRNTDTQYF. The CDR3 DNA sequence: TGTGCCAGCAGCCACACTACTAGGAACACAGATACGCAGTATTTT.

This clonotype was counted many times. The CDR3 bases are TGCAGCGTTCGGACAGGGGAGGCCGAGACCCAGTACTTC. Translating it yields CSVRTGEAETQYF. V usage is TRBV29-1 and J usage is TRBJ2-5; 9 bases are a match to TRBD1. CDR3 length: 13 residues. Germline CDR1 SQVTM, CDR2 ANQGSEA. The J segment lost 5 bases and the V segment lost 5 bases, leaving 6 bases of the junction unmatched.

The gene calls are TRBV5-5 and TRBJ2-3, with 7 bases matching TRBD2. V lost 3 bases to trimming and J lost 6 bases; unmatched junction nucleotides: 4. CDR3 length equals 13 residues. The germline gives CDR1 SGHKS, CDR2 YYEKEE (reference sequence). The CDR3 DNA follows: TGTGCCAGCAGCTGGACTAGTTGGGATACGCAGTATTTT. It translates to CASSWTSWDTQYF.

Only a few counts were recorded for this clonotype. The chain employs TRBV7-3 and TRBJ2-1; 8 nucleotides agree with TRBD2. The CDR3 sequence is 14 residues long. Per germline, CDR1 SGHTA and CDR2 FQGTGA. The V segment lost 4 bases and the J segment 4 bases; nucleotides outside the gene matches: 3. The CDR3: CASSSASGYNEQFF. DNA for the CDR3: TGTGCCAGCAGCTCGGCTAGCGGGTACAATGAGCAGTTCTTC.

The chain has TRBV7-2 and TRBJ2-7; the match to TRBD1 covers 7 bases. The V gene end was trimmed by 5 bases and the J gene end by 3 bases; junction bases not matched to a gene: 7. Germline V lookup: CDR1 SGHTA, CDR2 FQGNSA. The CDR3 consists of 14 residues. The CDR3 DNA sequence: TGTGCCAGCAGCCACTACAGGGGCCTCTACGAGCAGTACTTC. The encoded protein is CASSHYRGLYEQYF.

This rearrangement joins TRBV6-5 to TRBJ2-5, with 10 bases fitting TRBD2. The germline CDR1 and CDR2 sequences are MNHEY and SVGAGI. This CDR3 has 17 residues. The J segment lost 7 bases and the V segment lost 0 bases, leaving 11 bases of the junction unmatched. The CDR3 region has the DNA TGTGCCAGCAGTTACTCTCACGCCCGGACTAGCGGTCTGACCCAGTACTTC. It translates to CASSYSHARTSGLTQYF.

This clonotype has a handful of counts. V gene TRBV10-1 combines with J gene TRBJ2-7; 7 bases match TRBD2. The CDR3 runs 14 residues. With 3 bases clipped from V and 4 bases from J, the junction kept 6 bases outside the gene matches. CDR1 and CDR2 from the germline V gene are WNHNN and SYGVQD (reference sequence). CDR3 residues: CASSESLAVYEQYF. CDR3 DNA sequence: TGCGCCAGCAGTGAATCTCTAGCGGTGTACGAGCAGTACTTC.

The table lists this clonotype with a few counts. The V and J genes are TRBV29-1 and TRBJ2-1, with D maybe TRBD2 (6 bases). The CDR3 totals 17 residues. Germline assignment: CDR1 SQVTM and CDR2 ANQGSEA. The V gene lost 0 bases and the J gene lost 0 bases, with 15 bases spanning the gap. The CDR3 protein is CSVEEMWDWSSYNEQFF. The CDR3 nucleotides read TGCAGCGTTGAAGAGATGTGGGACTGGAGCTCCTACAATGAGCAGTTCTTC.

V gene TRBV30 combines with J gene TRBJ2-6; tentative D call: TRBD2 (5 bases). This CDR3 region has 14 residues. Germline V gene lookup returns CDR1 GTSNPN and CDR2 SVGIG (reference sequence). Deletions cut 4 bases from V and 0 bases from J, with 7 bases between. DNA of the CDR3: TGTGCCTGGATGAGGGACTCTGGGGCCAACGTCCTGACTTTC. This translates into CAWMRDSGANVLTF.

About this clonotype itself: Because the CDR3 is missing its conserved closing phenylalanine or tryptophan, this is likely a read error. The V call is TRBV5-1, the J call TRBJ2-5, with TRBD1 matching over 9 bases. Germline V lookup: CDR1 SGHRS, CDR2 YFSETQ. The CDR3 has 15 residues. The ends lost 4 bases at V and 5 bases at J; junction bases unmatched: 9. This CDR3 is CASSPGTGIEETQYC. The CDR3 DNA sequence: TGCGCCAGCAGCCCGGGGACAGGGATAGAGGAGACCCAGTACTGC.

The chain recombines TRBV7-2 with TRBJ1-2; D might be TRBD1 (6 bases). Between the trimmed V and J ends, which lost 5 bases and 7 bases, there was a span of 20 bases. CDR1 SGHTA and CDR2 FQGNSA come from the germline V gene. This CDR3 is built from 15 residues. This CDR3 reads CASSPKGGGGFGYTF. The CDR3 nucleotides read TGTGCCAGCAGCCCGAAGGGGGGTGGGGGATTTGGCTACACCTTC. Full variable domain (remainder filled in from reference TRBV7-2 and TRBJ1-2): GAGVSQSPSNKVTEKGKDVELRCDPISGHTALYWYRQSLGQGLEFLIYFQGNSAPDKSGLPSDRFSAERTGGSVSTLTIQRTQQEDSAVYLCASSPKGGGGFGYTFGSGTRLTVV.

The chain links TRBV20-1 to TRBJ2-7, with TRBD2 as a possible D gene (6 bases). CDR3 length equals 13 residues. Looked up from germline, CDR1 is DFQATT and CDR2 is SNEGSKA (reference sequence). V lost 6 bases, J lost 4 bases, and 16 bases lay in between. CDR3 region: CSARGLREYEQYF. The DNA for the CDR3 is TGCAGTGCAAGGGGACTCCGTGAGTACGAGCAGTACTTC.